This T cell receptor beta chain was obtained from a study of shared clonotypes between healthy human individuals. The wider study: Per donor, CD8 memory used one plate, CD8 naive used two, CD4 memory used three and CD4 naive used three.

The data were produced by immunoSEQ multiplex PCR, yet TCRdb's version contains in-frame clones alone and is incomplete. The data show 1.5 million to 2.5 million clones, about 95% seen once. V trimming: 8 bases; J trimming: 3 bases; junction bases outside the gene matches: 8. In germline, CDR1 is ENHRY, CDR2 SYGVKD. The CDR3 runs to 15 residues. Study observations and caveats: Among four donors, roughly 5% of naive CD4 clonotypes were found in common. A reduction in generation probabilities was seen for non-shared clonotypes relative to those shared by all four donors.

Naive CD8 isolation took CD45RO-negative cells positively selected for CCR7 and excluded terminally differentiated effector memory CD45RA+ cells. As concerns this clone: What it binds is unknown.

Sequencing was performed on naive CD8+ T cells sorted from blood. The chain carries TRBV10-3 and TRBJ2-2; TRBD2 aligns across 8 bases. The origin of this receptor is a man aged 18 to 29 in good health. CDR3 sequence (DNA): TGTGCCATCTTAGTGGGACTAGGTGACACCGGGGAGCTGTTTTTT. It yields the protein CAILVGLGDTGELFF.